This record looks at one T cell receptor beta chain sequence and its context. Its antigen is not identified. This entry is derived from a study of blood T cells in healthy people across ages. Findings and caveats of the study: Both naive CD4+ cell counts and diversity were greater in long-lived donors than in aged donors. It was held that diversity estimates obtained from one million T cells represented underestimates.

CDR1 is MNHEY and CDR2 is SVGAGI in the germline V gene. V was trimmed by 5 bases and J by 5 bases, leaving 12 bases between them. This CDR3 spans 13 amino acids. Then a second PCR, running roughly 7 to 11 cycles, was carried out with a sample-barcoded 5' primer and a J-beta primer mix. The template-switch adaptor, which had 12 random nucleotides, put a tag on each cDNA molecule. Each CDR3 protein is one row after TCRdb ran MiXCR on the 5' RACE reads. The table lists 550,000 to 800,000 distinct CDR3 sequences, about 30% of them singletons. The chain employs TRBV6-5 and TRBJ1-1, with D possibly TRBD1 on 5 matching bases. Material for sequencing was blood. The receptor was isolated from an elderly woman in good health. The CDR3 loop is CASSRGSGTEAFF. The CDR3 bases are TGTGCCAGCAGTAGGGGCTCAGGGACTGAAGCTTTCTTT.